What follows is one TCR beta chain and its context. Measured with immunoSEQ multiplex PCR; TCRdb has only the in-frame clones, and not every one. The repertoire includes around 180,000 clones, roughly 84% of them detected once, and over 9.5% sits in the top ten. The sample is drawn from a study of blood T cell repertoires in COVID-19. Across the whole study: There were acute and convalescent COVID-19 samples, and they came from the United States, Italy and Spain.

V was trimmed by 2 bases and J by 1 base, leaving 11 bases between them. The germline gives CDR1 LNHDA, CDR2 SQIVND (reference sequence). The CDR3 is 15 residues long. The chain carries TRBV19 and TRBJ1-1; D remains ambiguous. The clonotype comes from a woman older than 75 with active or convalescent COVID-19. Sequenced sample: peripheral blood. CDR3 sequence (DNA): TGTGCCAGTAGTATACGCCCCCCAGGGAACACTGAAGCTTTCTTT. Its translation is CASSIRPPGNTEAFF. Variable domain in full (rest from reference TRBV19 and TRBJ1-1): DGGITQSPKYLFRKEGQNVTLSCEQNLNHDAMYWYRQDPGQGLRLIYYSQIVNDFQKGDIAEGYSVSREKKESFPLTVTSAQKNPTAFYLCASSIRPPGNTEAFFGQGTRLTVV.